The subject of this entry is one T cell receptor beta chain. Its antigen is not identified. V was trimmed by 5 bases and J by 7 bases, leaving 9 bases between them. CDR3 size: 11 residues. Germline assignment: CDR1 MNHEY and CDR2 SVGAGI. These data come from a study of OX40 agonist ivuxolimab in advanced cancers. Looking at the study overall: Three partial responders included one hepatocellular carcinoma patient and two cutaneous melanoma patients. Study-level results: At doses 0.1 to 3.0 mg/kg, CD4+ and CD8+ clones expanded. The expanded peripheral T cells' antigen specificity was not determined. CD4+ T cells averaged fewer expanded clones than CD8+ T cells.

Sequencing was performed with immunoSEQ multiplex PCR; in TCRdb, only in-frame clones are kept and a portion is missing. The sample contains some 99,000 clones, approximately 83% of which appear only once. This chain joins TRBV6-5 and TRBJ2-7; D unresolved. The specimen comprised CD4+ or CD8+ T cells sorted from blood, sampled in a trial of the OX40 agonist ivuxolimab. The sequence was collected from an adult with an advanced solid tumor such as melanoma, head and neck, liver or kidney cancer. The CDR3 DNA sequence: TGTGCCAGCAGTGAAGCGAGGGAGCAGTACTTC. This gives the protein CASSEAREQYF.